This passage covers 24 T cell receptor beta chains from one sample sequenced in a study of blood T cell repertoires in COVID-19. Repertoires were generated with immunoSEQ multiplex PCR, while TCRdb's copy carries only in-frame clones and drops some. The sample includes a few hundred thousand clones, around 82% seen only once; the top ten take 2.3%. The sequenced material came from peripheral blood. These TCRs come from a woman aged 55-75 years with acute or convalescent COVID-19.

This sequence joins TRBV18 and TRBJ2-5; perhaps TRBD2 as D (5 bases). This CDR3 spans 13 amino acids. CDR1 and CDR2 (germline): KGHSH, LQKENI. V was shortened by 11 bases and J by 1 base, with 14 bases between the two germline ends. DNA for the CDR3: TGTGCCGGCCAGAGGGCGGCCCAAGAGACCCAGTACTTC. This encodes CAGQRAAQETQYF.

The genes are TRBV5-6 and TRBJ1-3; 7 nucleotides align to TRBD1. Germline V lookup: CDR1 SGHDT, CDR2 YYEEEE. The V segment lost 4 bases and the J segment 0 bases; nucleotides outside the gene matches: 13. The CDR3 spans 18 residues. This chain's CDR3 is CASSLPGQRISSGNTIYF. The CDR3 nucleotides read TGTGCCAGCAGCCTGCCGGGACAGAGAATAAGCTCTGGAAACACCATATATTTT. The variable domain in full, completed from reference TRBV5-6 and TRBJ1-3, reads DAGVTQSPTHLIKTRGQQVTLRCSPKSGHDTVSWYQQALGQGPQFIFQYYEEEERQRGNFPDRFSGHQFPNYSSELNVNALLLGDSALYLCASSLPGQRISSGNTIYFGEGSWLTVV.

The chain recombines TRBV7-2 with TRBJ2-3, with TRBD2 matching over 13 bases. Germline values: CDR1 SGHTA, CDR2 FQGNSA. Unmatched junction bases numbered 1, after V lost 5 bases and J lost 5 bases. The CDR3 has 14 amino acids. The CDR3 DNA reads TGTGCCAGCAGCCGGACTAGCGGGGGAGATACGCAGTATTTT. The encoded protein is CASSRTSGGDTQYF.

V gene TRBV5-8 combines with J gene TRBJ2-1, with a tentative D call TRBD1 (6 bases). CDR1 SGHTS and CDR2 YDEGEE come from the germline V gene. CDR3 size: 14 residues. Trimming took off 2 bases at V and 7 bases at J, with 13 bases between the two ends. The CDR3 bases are TGTGCCAGCAGCTTACAGGGACCGAGGAATGAGCAGTTCTTC. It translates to CASSLQGPRNEQFF.

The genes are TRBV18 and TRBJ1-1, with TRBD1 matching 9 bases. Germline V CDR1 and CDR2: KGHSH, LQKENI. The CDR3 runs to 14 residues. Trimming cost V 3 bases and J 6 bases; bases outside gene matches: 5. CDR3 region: CASSPDRGKAEAFF. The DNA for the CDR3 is TGTGCCAGCTCACCGGACAGGGGTAAGGCTGAAGCTTTCTTT.

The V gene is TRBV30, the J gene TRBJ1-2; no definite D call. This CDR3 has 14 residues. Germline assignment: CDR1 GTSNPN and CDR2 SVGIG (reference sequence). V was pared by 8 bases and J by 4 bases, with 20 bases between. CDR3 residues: CAIIRGTIPYGYTF. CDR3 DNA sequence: TGTGCCATTATTCGGGGAACCATTCCCTATGGCTACACCTTC.

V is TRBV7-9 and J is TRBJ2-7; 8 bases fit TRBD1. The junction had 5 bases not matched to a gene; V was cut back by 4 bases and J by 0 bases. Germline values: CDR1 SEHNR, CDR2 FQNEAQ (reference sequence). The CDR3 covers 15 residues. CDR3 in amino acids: CASSSGQVRSYEQYF. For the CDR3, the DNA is TGTGCCAGCAGCTCGGGACAGGTTCGCTCCTACGAGCAGTACTTC.

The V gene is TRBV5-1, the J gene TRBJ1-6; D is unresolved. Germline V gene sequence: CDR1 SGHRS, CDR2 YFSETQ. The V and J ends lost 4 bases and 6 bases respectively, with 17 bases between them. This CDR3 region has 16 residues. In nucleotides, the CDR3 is TGCGCCAGCAGCACCGACCCAGGTTCTCGTAATTCACCCCTCCACTTT. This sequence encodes CASSTDPGSRNSPLHF.

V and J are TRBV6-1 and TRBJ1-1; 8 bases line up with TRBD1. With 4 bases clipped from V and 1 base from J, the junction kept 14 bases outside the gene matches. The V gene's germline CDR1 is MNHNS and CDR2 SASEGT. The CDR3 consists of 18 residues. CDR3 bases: TGTGCCAGCAGTGTGAAGGACAGGGCTTTCGGGGGGAACACTGAAGCTTTCTTT. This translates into CASSVKDRAFGGNTEAFF.

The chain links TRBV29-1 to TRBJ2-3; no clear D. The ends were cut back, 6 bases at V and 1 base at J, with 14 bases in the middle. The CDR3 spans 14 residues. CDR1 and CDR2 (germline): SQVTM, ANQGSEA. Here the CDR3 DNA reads TGCAGCGTAGCCCGAGCCCAGGGCACAGATACGCAGTATTTT. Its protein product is CSVARAQGTDTQYF.

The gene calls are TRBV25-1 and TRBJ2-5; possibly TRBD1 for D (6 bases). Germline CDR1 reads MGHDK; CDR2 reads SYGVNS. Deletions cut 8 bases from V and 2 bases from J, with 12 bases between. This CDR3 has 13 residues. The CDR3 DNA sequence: TGTGCCAGCGCCGGGACAAAACAAGAGACCCAGTACTTC. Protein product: CASAGTKQETQYF.

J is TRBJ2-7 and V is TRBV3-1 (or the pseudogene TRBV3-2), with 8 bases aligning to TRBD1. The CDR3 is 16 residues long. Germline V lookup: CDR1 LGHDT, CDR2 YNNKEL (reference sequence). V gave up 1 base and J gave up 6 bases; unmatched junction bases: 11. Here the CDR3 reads CASSQVQGAGSPEQYF. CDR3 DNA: TGTGCCAGCAGCCAAGTCCAGGGGGCTGGGTCTCCCGAGCAGTACTTC.

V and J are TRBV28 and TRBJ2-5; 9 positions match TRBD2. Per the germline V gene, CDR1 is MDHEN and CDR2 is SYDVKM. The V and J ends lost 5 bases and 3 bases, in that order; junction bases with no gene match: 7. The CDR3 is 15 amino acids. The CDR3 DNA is TGTGCCAGCAGTCGTAGCGGGGGCCCTGAAGAGACCCAGTACTTC. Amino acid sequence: CASSRSGGPEETQYF.

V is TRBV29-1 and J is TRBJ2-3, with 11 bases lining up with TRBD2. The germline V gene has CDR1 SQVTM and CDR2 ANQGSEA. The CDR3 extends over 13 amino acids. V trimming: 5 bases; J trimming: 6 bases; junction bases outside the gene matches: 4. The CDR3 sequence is CSVIAGGRDTQYF. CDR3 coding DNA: TGCAGCGTTATAGCGGGGGGGCGGGATACGCAGTATTTT.

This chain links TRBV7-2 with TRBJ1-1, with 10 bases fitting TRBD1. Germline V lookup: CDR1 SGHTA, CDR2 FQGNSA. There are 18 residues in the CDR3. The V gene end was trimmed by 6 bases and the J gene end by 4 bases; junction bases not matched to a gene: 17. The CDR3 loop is CASSLGGTGAAGGTEAFF. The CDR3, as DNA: TGTGCCAGCAGTCTAGGTGGGACAGGGGCCGCGGGAGGCACTGAAGCTTTCTTT.

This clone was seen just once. The CDR3 is CASSLDGWGYTF. Written as DNA, the CDR3 is TGTGCCAGCAGCTTAGACGGGTGGGGCTACACCTTC. The J gene is TRBJ1-2, the V gene TRBV7-6; no firm D call. Germline V lookup: CDR1 SGHVS, CDR2 FNYEAQ. There are 12 residues in the CDR3. V was clipped by 1 base and J by 8 bases, with 8 bases between them.

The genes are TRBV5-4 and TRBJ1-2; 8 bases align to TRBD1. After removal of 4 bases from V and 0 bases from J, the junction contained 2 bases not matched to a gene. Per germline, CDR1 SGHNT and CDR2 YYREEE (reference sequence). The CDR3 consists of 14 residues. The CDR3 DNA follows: TGTGCCAGCAGCCCGGACAGGGCTAACTATGGCTACACCTTC. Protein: CASSPDRANYGYTF.

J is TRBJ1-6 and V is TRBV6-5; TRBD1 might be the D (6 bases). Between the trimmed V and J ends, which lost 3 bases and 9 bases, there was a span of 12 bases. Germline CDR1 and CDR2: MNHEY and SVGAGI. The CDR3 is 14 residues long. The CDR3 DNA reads TGTGCCAGCAGTTATGAGGGGGGGGGTTCACCCCTCCACTTT. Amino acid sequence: CASSYEGGGSPLHF.

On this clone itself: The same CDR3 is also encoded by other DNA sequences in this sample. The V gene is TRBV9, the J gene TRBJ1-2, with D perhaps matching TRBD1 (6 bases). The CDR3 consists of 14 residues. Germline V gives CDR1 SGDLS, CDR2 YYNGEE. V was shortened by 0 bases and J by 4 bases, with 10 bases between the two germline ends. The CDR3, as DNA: TGTGCCAGCAGCGTAGGTGGGGGCGCCTATGGCTACACCTTC. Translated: CASSVGGGAYGYTF.

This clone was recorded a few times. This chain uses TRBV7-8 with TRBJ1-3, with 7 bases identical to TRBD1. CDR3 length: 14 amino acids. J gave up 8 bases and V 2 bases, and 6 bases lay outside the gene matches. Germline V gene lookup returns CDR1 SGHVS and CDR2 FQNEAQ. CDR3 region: CASSLRDRADTIYF. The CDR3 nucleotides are TGTGCCAGCAGCTTACGTGACAGGGCTGACACCATATATTTT.

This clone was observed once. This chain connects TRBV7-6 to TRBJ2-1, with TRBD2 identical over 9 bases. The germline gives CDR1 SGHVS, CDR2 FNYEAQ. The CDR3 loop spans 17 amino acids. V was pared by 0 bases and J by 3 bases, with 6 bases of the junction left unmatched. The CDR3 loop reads CASSLAGGGANYNEQFF. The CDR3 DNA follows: TGTGCCAGCAGCTTAGCTGGCGGGGGGGCGAACTACAATGAGCAGTTCTTC.

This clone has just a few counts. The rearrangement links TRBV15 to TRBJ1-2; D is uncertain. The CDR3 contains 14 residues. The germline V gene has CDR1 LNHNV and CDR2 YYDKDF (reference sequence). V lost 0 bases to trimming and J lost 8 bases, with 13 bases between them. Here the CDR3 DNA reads TGTGCCACCAGCAGAGATCTGGAGGCGGGAGGCTACACCTTC. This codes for CATSRDLEAGGYTF.

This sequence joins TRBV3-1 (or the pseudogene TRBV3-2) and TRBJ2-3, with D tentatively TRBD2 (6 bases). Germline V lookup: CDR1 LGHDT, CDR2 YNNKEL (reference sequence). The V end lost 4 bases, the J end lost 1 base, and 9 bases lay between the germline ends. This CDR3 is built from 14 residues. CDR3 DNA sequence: TGTGCCAGCAGCCGCTCGGGGGGCACAGATACGCAGTATTTT. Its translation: CASSRSGGTDTQYF.

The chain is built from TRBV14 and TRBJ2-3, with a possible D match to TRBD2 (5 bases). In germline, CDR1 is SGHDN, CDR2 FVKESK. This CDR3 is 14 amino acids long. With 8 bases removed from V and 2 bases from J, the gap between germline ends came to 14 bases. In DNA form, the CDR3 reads TGTGCCAGCTTTACTGGGAGTCACACAGATACGCAGTATTTT. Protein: CASFTGSHTDTQYF.